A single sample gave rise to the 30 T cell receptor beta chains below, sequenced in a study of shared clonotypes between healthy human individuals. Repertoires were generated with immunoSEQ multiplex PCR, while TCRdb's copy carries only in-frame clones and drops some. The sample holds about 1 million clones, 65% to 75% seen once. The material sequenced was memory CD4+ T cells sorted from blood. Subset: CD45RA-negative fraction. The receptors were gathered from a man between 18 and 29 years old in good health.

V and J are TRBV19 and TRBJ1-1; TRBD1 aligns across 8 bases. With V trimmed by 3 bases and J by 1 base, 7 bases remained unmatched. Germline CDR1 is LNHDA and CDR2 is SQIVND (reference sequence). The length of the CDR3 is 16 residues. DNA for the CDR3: TGTGCCAGTAGTATTCCCGGGACAGGAGGGAACACTGAAGCTTTCTTT. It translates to CASSIPGTGGNTEAFF.

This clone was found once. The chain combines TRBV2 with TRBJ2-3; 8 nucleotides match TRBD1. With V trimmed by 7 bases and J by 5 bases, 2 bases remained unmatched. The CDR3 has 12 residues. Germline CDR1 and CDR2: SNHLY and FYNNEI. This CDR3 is CASTGGLDTQYF. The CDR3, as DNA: TGTGCCAGCACAGGGGGCTTAGATACGCAGTATTTT.

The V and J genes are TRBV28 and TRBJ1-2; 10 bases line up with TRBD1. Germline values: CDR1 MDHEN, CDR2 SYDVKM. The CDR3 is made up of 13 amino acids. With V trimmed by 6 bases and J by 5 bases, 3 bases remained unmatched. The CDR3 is CASRQDRGYGYTF. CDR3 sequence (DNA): TGTGCCAGCAGGCAGGACAGGGGGTATGGCTACACCTTC.

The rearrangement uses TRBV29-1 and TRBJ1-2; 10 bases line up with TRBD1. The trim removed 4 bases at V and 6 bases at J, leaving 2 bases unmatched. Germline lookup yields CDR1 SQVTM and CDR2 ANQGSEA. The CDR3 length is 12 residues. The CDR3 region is CSVGQGADGYTF. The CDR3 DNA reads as TGCAGCGTTGGACAGGGGGCAGATGGCTACACCTTC.

The CDR3 protein is CASGLDRGEQYF. CDR3 coding DNA: TGTGCTAGTGGATTAGACAGGGGCGAGCAGTACTTC. The V gene is TRBV12-5, the J gene TRBJ2-7; 8 nucleotides line up with TRBD1. The CDR3 is made up of 12 amino acids. Looked up from germline, CDR1 is LGHNT and CDR2 is FRNRAP. V shed 6 bases and J 6 bases; nucleotides not matched to a gene: 4.

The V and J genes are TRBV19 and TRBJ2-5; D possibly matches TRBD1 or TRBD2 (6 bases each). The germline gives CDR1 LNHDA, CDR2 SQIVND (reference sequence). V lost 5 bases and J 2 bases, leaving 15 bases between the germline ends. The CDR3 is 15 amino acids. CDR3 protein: CASSPGVGGQETQYF. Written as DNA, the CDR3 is TGTGCCAGTAGTCCAGGGGTCGGAGGGCAAGAGACCCAGTACTTC.

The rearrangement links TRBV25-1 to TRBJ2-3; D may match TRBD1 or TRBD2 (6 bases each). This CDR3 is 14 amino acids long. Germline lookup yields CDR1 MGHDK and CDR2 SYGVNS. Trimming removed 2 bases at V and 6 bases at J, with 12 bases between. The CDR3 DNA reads TGTGCCAGCAGTGAAAAGACGGGGGCGGATACGCAGTATTTT. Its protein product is CASSEKTGADTQYF.

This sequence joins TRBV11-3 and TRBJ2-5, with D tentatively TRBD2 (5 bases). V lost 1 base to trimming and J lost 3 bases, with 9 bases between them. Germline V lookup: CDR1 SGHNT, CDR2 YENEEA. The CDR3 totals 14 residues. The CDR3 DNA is TGTGCCAGCAGCTTAGGAGCGGCTAAAGAGACCCAGTACTTC. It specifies CASSLGAAKETQYF.

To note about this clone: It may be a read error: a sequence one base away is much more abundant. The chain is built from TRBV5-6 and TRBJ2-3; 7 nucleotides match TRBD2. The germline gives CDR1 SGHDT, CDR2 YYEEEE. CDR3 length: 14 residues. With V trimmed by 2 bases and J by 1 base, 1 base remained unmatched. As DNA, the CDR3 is TGTGCCAGCAGCTTCAGCGGGGGCACAGATACGCAGTATTTT. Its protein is CASSFSGGTDTQYF.

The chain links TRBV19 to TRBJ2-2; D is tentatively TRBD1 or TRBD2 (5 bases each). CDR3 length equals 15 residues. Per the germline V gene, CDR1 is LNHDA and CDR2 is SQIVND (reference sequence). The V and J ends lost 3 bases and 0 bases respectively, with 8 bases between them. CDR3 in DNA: TGTGCCAGTAGTATGGGGCGGGCGAACACCGGGGAGCTGTTTTTT. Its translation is CASSMGRANTGELFF.

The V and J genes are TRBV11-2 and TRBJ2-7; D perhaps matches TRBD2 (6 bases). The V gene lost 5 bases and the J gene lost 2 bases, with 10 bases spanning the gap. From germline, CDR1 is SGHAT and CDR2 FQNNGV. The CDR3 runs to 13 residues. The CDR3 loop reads CASSLRLAYEQYF. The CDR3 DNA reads TGTGCCAGCAGCCTGAGACTAGCCTACGAGCAGTACTTC.

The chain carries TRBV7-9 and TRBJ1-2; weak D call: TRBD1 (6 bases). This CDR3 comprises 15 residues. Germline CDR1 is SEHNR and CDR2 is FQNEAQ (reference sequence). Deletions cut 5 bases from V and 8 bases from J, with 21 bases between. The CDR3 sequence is CASSRDSGGGGGYTF. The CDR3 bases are TGTGCCAGCAGCCGCGATTCGGGGGGCGGAGGCGGCTACACCTTC.

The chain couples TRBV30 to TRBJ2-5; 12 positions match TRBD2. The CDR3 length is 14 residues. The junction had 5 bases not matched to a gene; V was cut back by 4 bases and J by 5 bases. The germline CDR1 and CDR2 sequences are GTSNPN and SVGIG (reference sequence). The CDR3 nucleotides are TGTGCCTGGAAACTAGCGGGGGGCAGGGAGACCCAGTACTTC. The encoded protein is CAWKLAGGRETQYF.

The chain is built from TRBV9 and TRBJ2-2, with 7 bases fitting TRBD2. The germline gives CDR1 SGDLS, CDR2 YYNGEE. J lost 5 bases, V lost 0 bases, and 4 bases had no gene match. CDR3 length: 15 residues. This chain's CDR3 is CASSVEGGVTGELFF. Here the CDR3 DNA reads TGTGCCAGCAGCGTAGAGGGAGGGGTTACCGGGGAGCTGTTTTTT.

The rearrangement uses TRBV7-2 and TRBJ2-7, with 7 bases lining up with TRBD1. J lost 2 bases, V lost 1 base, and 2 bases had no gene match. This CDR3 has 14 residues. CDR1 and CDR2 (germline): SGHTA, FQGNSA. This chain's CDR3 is CASSLVGGAYEQYF. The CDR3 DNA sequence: TGTGCCAGCAGCTTAGTAGGGGGCGCCTACGAGCAGTACTTC.

CDR3 nucleotides: TGCGCCAGCAGCCCCGGGGGCTTAGAAGGAAACACCATATATTTT. Its translation is CASSPGGLEGNTIYF. The rearrangement links TRBV5-1 to TRBJ1-3, with a weak D call TRBD1 (6 bases). The CDR3 contains 15 residues. Germline V gene lookup returns CDR1 SGHRS and CDR2 YFSETQ. Trimming shortened V by 4 bases and J by 4 bases, and 15 bases separated the two germline ends. Full variable domain (remainder filled in from reference TRBV5-1 and TRBJ1-3): KAGVTQTPRYLIKTRGQQVTLSCSPISGHRSVSWYQQTPGQGLQFLFEYFSETQRNKGNFPGRFSGRQFSNSRSEMNVSTLELGDSALYLCASSPGGLEGNTIYFGEGSWLTVV.

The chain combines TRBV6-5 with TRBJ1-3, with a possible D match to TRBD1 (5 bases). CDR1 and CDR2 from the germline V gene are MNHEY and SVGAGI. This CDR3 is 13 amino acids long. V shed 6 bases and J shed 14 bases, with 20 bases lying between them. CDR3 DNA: TGTGCCAGCAGCCAGGGAATTTATCGGGGCTTATATTTT. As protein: CASSQGIYRGLYF.

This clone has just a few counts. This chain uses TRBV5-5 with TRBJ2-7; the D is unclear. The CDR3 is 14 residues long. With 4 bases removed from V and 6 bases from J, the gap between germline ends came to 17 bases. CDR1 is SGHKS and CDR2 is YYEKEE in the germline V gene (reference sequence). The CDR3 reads CASSPPGRGAEQYF. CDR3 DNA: TGTGCCAGCAGCCCACCGGGCCGCGGAGCCGAGCAGTACTTC.

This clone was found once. The CDR3 DNA sequence: TGTGCCAGCAGCTTAGCGAACGACAGGGTCTGGAGGTACACCTTC. Encoded protein: CASSLANDRVWRYTF. V usage is TRBV7-9 and J usage is TRBJ1-2, with 7 bases lining up with TRBD1. Germline V gene sequence: CDR1 SEHNR, CDR2 FQNEAQ (reference sequence). V was clipped by 0 bases and J by 11 bases; unmatched bases: 12. This CDR3 spans 15 amino acids.

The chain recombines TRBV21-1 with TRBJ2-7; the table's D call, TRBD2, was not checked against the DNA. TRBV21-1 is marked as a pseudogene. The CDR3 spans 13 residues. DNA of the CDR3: TGTGCCAGCAGCAAAGCGCGGATCTGGGTGCAGTACTTC. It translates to CASSKARIWVQYF.

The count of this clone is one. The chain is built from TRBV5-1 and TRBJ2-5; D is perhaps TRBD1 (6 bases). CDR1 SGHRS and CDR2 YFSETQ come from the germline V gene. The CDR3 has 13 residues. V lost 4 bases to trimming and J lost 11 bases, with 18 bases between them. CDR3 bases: TGCGCCAGCAGCACTACCCGGGACACAGGGCAGTACTTC. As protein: CASSTTRDTGQYF.

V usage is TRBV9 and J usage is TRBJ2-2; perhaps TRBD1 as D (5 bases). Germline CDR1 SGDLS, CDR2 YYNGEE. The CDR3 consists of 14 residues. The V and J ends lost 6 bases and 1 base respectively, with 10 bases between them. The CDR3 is CASNEGENTGELFF. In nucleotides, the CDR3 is TGTGCCAGCAATGAAGGGGAGAACACCGGGGAGCTGTTTTTT.

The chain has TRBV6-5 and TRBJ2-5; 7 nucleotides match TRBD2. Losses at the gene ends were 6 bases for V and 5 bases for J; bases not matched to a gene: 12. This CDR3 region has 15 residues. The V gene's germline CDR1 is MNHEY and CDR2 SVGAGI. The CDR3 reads CASSTGLRSGETQYF. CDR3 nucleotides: TGTGCCAGCAGCACGGGACTACGCAGTGGGGAGACCCAGTACTTC.

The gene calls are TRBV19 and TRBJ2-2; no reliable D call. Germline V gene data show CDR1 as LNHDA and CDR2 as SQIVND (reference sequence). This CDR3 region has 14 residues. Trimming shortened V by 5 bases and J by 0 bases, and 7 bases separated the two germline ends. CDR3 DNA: TGTGCCAGTAGTCCAGCCGCGAACACCGGGGAGCTGTTTTTT. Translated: CASSPAANTGELFF.

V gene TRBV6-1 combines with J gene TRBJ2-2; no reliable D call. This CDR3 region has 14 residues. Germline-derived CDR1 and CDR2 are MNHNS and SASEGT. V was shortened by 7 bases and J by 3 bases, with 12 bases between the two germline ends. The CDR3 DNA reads TGTGCCAGCATATATAGGGCGGACACCGGGGAGCTGTTTTTT. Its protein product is CASIYRADTGELFF.

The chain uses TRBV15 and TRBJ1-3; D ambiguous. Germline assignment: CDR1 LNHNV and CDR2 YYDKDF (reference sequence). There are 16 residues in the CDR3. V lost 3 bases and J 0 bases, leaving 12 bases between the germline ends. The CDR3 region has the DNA TGTGCCACCAGCAGGACCTTAGGAGACTCTGGAAACACCATATATTTT. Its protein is CATSRTLGDSGNTIYF.

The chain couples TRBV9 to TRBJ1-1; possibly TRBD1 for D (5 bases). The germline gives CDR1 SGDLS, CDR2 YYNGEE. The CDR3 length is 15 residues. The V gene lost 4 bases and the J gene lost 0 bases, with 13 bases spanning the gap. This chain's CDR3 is CASSSNRGMNTEAFF. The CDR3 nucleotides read TGTGCCAGCAGCTCTAATCGGGGGATGAACACTGAAGCTTTCTTT.

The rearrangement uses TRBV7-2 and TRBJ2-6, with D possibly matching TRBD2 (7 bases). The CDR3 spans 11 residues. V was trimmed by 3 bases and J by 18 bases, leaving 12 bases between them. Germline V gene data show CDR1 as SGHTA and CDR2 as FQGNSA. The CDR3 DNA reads TGTGCCAGCAGCTTCTCCGGGGGGCCGACTTTC. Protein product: CASSFSGGPTF.

Here the CDR3 reads CASSPWGAAGGTDTQYF. CDR3 nucleotide sequence: TGTGCCAGCAGTCCCTGGGGAGCGGCGGGTGGCACAGATACGCAGTATTTT. The V and J genes are TRBV28 and TRBJ2-3; maybe TRBD2 (5 bases). The CDR3 consists of 17 residues. Germline CDR1 reads MDHEN; CDR2 reads SYDVKM. Trimming removed 5 bases from V and 1 base from J, with 19 bases in between. Variable domain in full (rest from reference TRBV28 and TRBJ2-3): DVKVTQSSRYLVKRTGEKVFLECVQDMDHENMFWYRQDPGLGLRLIYFSYDVKMKEKGDIPEGYSVSREKKERFSLILESASTNQTSMYLCASSPWGAAGGTDTQYFGPGTRLTVL.

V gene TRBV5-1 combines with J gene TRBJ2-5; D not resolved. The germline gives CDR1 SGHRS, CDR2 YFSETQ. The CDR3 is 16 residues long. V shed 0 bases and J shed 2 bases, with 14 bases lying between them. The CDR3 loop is CASSLGGSPNQETQYF. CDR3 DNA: TGCGCCAGCAGCTTGGGGGGAAGCCCTAATCAAGAGACCCAGTACTTC.